This TCR beta chain was sequenced for a study of blood T cell repertoires in COVID-19. Study-level background: Specimens from acute and convalescent COVID-19 originated in the United States, Italy and Spain. PBMCs, B-cell-depleted T cells, or T cells were the source of the cDNA or gDNA that made up the material.

V lost 5 bases to trimming and J lost 8 bases; unmatched junction nucleotides: 4. CDR3 length: 13 residues. Methods used by the authors: Reference gene primer amplification gave estimated nucleated cell counts. Assay: immunoSEQ multiplex PCR; the TCRdb copy retains only in-frame clones and omits some. That table is the source of V, J and clone size, and D and trimming were worked out from the DNA. The data contain some 300,000 clones, around 88% of them singletons. The source is a woman under 40 who had recovered from COVID-19. The chain combines TRBV12-3 or TRBV12-4 with TRBJ1-2; 11 bases line up with TRBD1. Sequencing was performed on peripheral blood. This CDR3 is CASSRTGGEGYTF. The CDR3 DNA sequence: TGTGCCAGCAGTCGGACAGGGGGCGAAGGCTACACCTTC.